This entry describes one TCR beta chain. As yet, its antigen is unknown. This specimen comes from a study of T cells in localized non-small cell lung cancer. The study, taken as a whole, reports: Multi-region tumor sequencing was not done, so intratumor heterogeneity could not be excluded. Clonality peaked in uninvolved adjacent lung rather than tumor. Longer overall survival accompanied higher blood T cell density. Detection in adjacent lung was observed for a median around 50 of the top 100 tumor clones.

Trimming removed 4 bases from V and 0 bases from J, with 22 bases in between. This CDR3 is built from 20 residues. Germline V gene lookup returns CDR1 KGHSH and CDR2 LQKENI. TCRdb's copy holds only in-frame clones and misses some; the assay was immunoSEQ multiplex PCR. The sample records approximately 60,000 clones, 85% to 90% being singletons. This receptor was taken from a woman aged 35-75 years with stage I lung adenocarcinoma. The sample consisted of peripheral blood, taken before any cancer treatment. This rearrangement joins TRBV18 to TRBJ2-6; maybe TRBD1 (6 bases). Here the CDR3 DNA reads TGTGCCAGCTCACTTCAGCGGACAGTCCTTACTGGCTCTGGGGCCAACGTCCTGACTTTC. Encoded protein: CASSLQRTVLTGSGANVLTF.